The 17 T cell receptor beta chains in this list originate from one sample, sequenced in a study of HIV-infected patients and healthy controls. Alpha and beta constant-region primers primed reverse transcription of around 500 ng RNA. Alpha and beta chain libraries were made separately by chain-specific third strand synthesis with multiplexing indices. TCRdb re-called the 5' RACE reads with MiXCR, one entry per CDR3 protein. The sample carries about 10,000 distinct CDR3 sequences, 8% recorded once. The repertoire came from unfractionated whole blood and reflected all unsorted peripheral T cells. Material: blood. The origin of the receptors is an adult in good health.

This clonotype is medium-sized within its sample. This chain joins TRBV29-1 and TRBJ2-1, with D maybe TRBD2 (5 bases). The CDR3 is 11 residues long. The germline V gene encodes CDR1 SQVTM and CDR2 ANQGSEA. CDR3 nucleotide sequence: TGCATAACTAGCTCCTACAATGAGCAGTTCTTC. Its protein product is CITSSYNEQFF.

J is TRBJ1-6 and V is TRBV6-6; 7 nucleotides align to TRBD1. The CDR3 runs to 15 residues. Germline assignment: CDR1 MNHNY and CDR2 SVGAGI (reference sequence). J gave up 8 bases and V 4 bases, and 8 bases lay outside the gene matches. The CDR3 nucleotides are TGTGCCAGCAGTTCCTTACAGGGGAGCGATTCACCCCTCCACTTT. It yields the protein CASSSLQGSDSPLHF.

This clonotype qualifies as medium-sized (0.01 to 0.1%). V and J are TRBV7-2 and TRBJ2-2; a possible D gene is TRBD1 (5 bases). The germline V and J ends were trimmed by 2 bases and 5 bases, with 18 bases remaining between them. This CDR3 spans 17 amino acids. Germline V gene lookup returns CDR1 SGHTA and CDR2 FQGNSA. CDR3 protein: CASSLSLGDRGTGELFF. CDR3 DNA sequence: TGTGCCAGCAGCTTATCCTTAGGTGATAGGGGAACCGGGGAGCTGTTTTTT.

This clonotype is medium-sized within its sample. The chain uses TRBV10-3 and TRBJ2-2; D assignment may be TRBD1 or TRBD2 (5 bases each). The CDR3 totals 17 residues. V was pared by 11 bases and J by 0 bases, with 22 bases between. Germline CDR1 and CDR2: ENHRY and SYGVKD. CDR3 in DNA: TGTGCCCTTCTGGGGACGGAATACTCTACGAACACCGGGGAGCTGTTTTTT. Amino acids: CALLGTEYSTNTGELFF.

This clonotype was detected many times. This CDR3 reads CASSVQGRNEQFF. The CDR3 DNA follows: TGTGCCAGTAGTGTCCAGGGGAGGAATGAGCAGTTCTTC. The chain is built from TRBV19 and TRBJ2-1; perhaps D is TRBD1 or TRBD2 (6 bases each). Germline CDR1 LNHDA, CDR2 SQIVND (reference sequence). Trimming left V 5 bases short and J 7 bases short, with 12 bases between. The CDR3 length is 13 residues.

In this sample, this clonotype is medium-sized. The V call is TRBV4-1, the J call TRBJ2-3; D may be TRBD2 (6 bases). Germline CDR1 MGHRA, CDR2 YSYEKL. The V end lost 0 bases, the J end lost 13 bases, and 17 bases lay between the germline ends. This CDR3 has 14 residues. The CDR3 loop is CASSQEDPVAAEYF. The CDR3 DNA follows: TGCGCCAGCAGCCAAGAAGATCCAGTAGCGGCGGAGTATTTT.

This clonotype is classed as medium-sized. The chain couples TRBV18 to TRBJ2-7; D is undetermined. V shed 2 bases and J shed 5 bases, with 13 bases lying between them. In germline, CDR1 is KGHSH, CDR2 LQKENI. The CDR3 has 14 amino acids. The chain's CDR3 is CASSPGRVTHEQYF. The CDR3, as DNA: TGTGCCAGCTCACCAGGAAGGGTAACCCACGAGCAGTACTTC.

J is TRBJ2-1 and V is TRBV12-3 or TRBV12-4, with D possibly matching TRBD1 (6 bases). This CDR3 has 15 residues. The V end was cut by 3 bases, the J end by 6 bases, with 15 bases between. CDR3 sequence: CASSFWTLGGNEQFF. CDR3 DNA: TGTGCCAGCAGTTTTTGGACCCTAGGGGGCAATGAGCAGTTCTTC.

This clonotype was found many times. The chain carries TRBV28 and TRBJ1-3, with TRBD1 matching 8 bases. Germline V gene lookup returns CDR1 MDHEN and CDR2 SYDVKM. This CDR3 has 15 amino acids. The junction had 8 bases not matched to a gene; V was cut back by 6 bases and J by 4 bases. In nucleotides, the CDR3 is TGTGCCAGCAGGATCCCGGACAGGGCGGGAAACACCATATATTTT. Translated: CASRIPDRAGNTIYF.

A note on this clonotype: A read error may be the cause here, since a much bigger clone is one base away. The rearrangement uses TRBV27 and TRBJ1-5; no firm D call. V was trimmed by 2 bases and J by 2 bases, leaving 7 bases between them. There are 14 residues in the CDR3. Per germline, CDR1 MNHEY and CDR2 SMNVEV (reference sequence). The DNA for the CDR3 is TGTGCCAGCAGTTTAAGCCAGGGCAATCAGCCCCAGCATTTT. Protein: CASSLSQGNQPQHF.

In this sample, this clonotype is medium-sized. The V call is TRBV7-8, the J call TRBJ1-1; D is unclear. Trimming pared 3 bases from V and 0 bases from J, leaving 2 bases between. The CDR3 loop spans 12 amino acids. Looked up from germline, CDR1 is SGHVS and CDR2 is FQNEAQ. CDR3 in amino acids: CASSFLNTEAFF. In nucleotides, the CDR3 is TGTGCCAGCAGCTTTTTGAACACTGAAGCTTTCTTT.

This clonotype is deemed medium-sized. The rearrangement joins TRBV24-1 to TRBJ2-1; possibly TRBD2 for D (6 bases). V lost 4 bases to trimming and J lost 6 bases, with 15 bases between them. CDR3 length equals 15 residues. Per the germline V gene, CDR1 is KGHDR and CDR2 is SFDVKD. The CDR3 loop reads CATSEGRGDGNEQFF. In DNA, the CDR3 is TGTGCCACCAGTGAAGGGCGGGGAGATGGCAATGAGCAGTTCTTC.

In its sample, this clonotype was seen many times. V gene TRBV5-4 combines with J gene TRBJ2-1; no firm D call. CDR1 SGHNT and CDR2 YYREEE come from the germline V gene (reference sequence). Deletions cut 1 base from V and 2 bases from J, with 7 bases between. The CDR3 length is 14 residues. The CDR3 here is CASSLTTTYNEQFF. As DNA, the CDR3 is TGTGCCAGCAGCTTGACTACGACCTACAATGAGCAGTTCTTC.

By sample share, this clonotype is medium-sized. The chain employs TRBV12-3 or TRBV12-4 and TRBJ1-2; D is undetermined. With 2 bases removed from V and 0 bases from J, the gap between germline ends came to 10 bases. CDR3 length: 15 amino acids. The CDR3 sequence: CASSLNQMANYGYTF. CDR3 sequence (DNA): TGTGCCAGCAGTTTAAACCAGATGGCTAACTATGGCTACACCTTC.

This clonotype is classed as medium-sized. This chain uses TRBV20-1 with TRBJ2-1; 7 bases fit TRBD2. CDR1 is DFQATT, CDR2 SNEGSKA, per germline (reference sequence). The CDR3 runs 13 residues. V was pared by 5 bases and J by 11 bases, with 12 bases of the junction left unmatched. This CDR3 reads CSAVPSGALKQFF. For the CDR3, the DNA is TGCAGTGCTGTTCCCAGCGGGGCTCTTAAGCAGTTCTTC.

This clonotype was detected ten times or more. The V call is TRBV6-1, the J call TRBJ1-5; D is possibly TRBD1 (5 bases). The CDR3 covers 17 residues. The germline gives CDR1 MNHNS, CDR2 SASEGT. The V end was cut by 8 bases, the J end by 0 bases, with 20 bases between. The CDR3 is CASHPLGRGYSNQPQHF. Here the CDR3 DNA reads TGTGCCAGCCACCCCCTAGGAAGGGGATATAGCAATCAGCCCCAGCATTTT.

This clonotype was observed a few times. The gene calls are TRBV28 and TRBJ2-5, with 8 bases aligning to TRBD2. The CDR3 covers 18 residues. With V trimmed by 6 bases and J by 0 bases, 15 bases remained unmatched. Germline V gives CDR1 MDHEN, CDR2 SYDVKM. The CDR3 protein is CASSLPGLGGPDQETQYF. CDR3 in DNA: TGTGCCAGCAGCCTGCCGGGACTAGGTGGGCCCGACCAAGAGACCCAGTACTTC.